These 17 T cell receptor beta chains originate from one sample sequenced in a study of shared clonotypes between healthy human individuals. Naive-designated CD8 cells lacked CD45RO, were positively enriched for CCR7, and omitted terminally differentiated effector memory CD45RA+ cells. Sequencing was performed with immunoSEQ multiplex PCR; in TCRdb, only in-frame clones are kept and a portion is missing. In the table there are some 2,000,000 clones, 85% to 95% of which are singletons. Specimen: naive CD8+ T cells sorted from blood. These receptors all come from a man younger than 30 in good health.

The chain combines TRBV27 with TRBJ1-5; no clear D. V lost 3 bases and J 2 bases, leaving 11 bases between the germline ends. This CDR3 contains 15 residues. CDR1 is MNHEY and CDR2 is SMNVEV in the germline V gene (reference sequence). CDR3 nucleotide sequence: TGTGCCAGCAGTTTCGGGGTAGGAGGCAATCAGCCCCAGCATTTT. As protein: CASSFGVGGNQPQHF.

This rearrangement joins TRBV10-1 to TRBJ1-6, with a weak D call TRBD1 (6 bases). The V gene lost 8 bases and the J gene lost 5 bases, with 13 bases spanning the gap. Germline V gene lookup returns CDR1 WNHNN and CDR2 SYGVQD (reference sequence). The CDR3 spans 14 residues. The CDR3 sequence is CASRGGLDNSPLHF. The CDR3 DNA sequence: TGCGCCAGCCGTGGGGGGCTCGATAATTCACCCCTCCACTTT.

CDR3: CASSIDWGAVYEQYF. CDR3 in DNA: TGTGCCAGTAGTATAGATTGGGGGGCGGTCTACGAGCAGTACTTC. The chain uses TRBV19 and TRBJ2-7; perhaps D is TRBD1 or TRBD2 (6 bases each). Trimming left V 0 bases short and J 3 bases short, with 12 bases between. Germline loops: CDR1 LNHDA, CDR2 SQIVND (reference sequence). CDR3 size: 15 residues.

This clone was found once. The same CDR3 arises from other DNA sequences in this sample as well. This chain links TRBV6-5 with TRBJ1-1, with D maybe TRBD1 (5 bases). This CDR3 has 14 residues. V was clipped by 7 bases and J by 1 base, with 13 bases between them. Germline lookup yields CDR1 MNHEY and CDR2 SVGAGI. The CDR3 reads CASTLGGENTEAFF. CDR3 coding DNA: TGTGCCAGCACCTTGGGGGGAGAGAACACTGAAGCTTTCTTT.

V and J are TRBV5-1 and TRBJ1-1; no definite D call. This CDR3 is 13 amino acids long. Germline V gene lookup returns CDR1 SGHRS and CDR2 YFSETQ. The V end was cut by 6 bases, the J end by 5 bases, with 14 bases between. The CDR3 DNA reads TGCGCCAGCACCATTGGTGTAGGGACTGAAGCTTTCTTT. Protein: CASTIGVGTEAFF.

The gene calls are TRBV10-1 and TRBJ2-7, with 8 nucleotides matching TRBD1. Germline trimming cut 0 bases from V and 7 bases from J; bases unmatched to any gene: 2. CDR1 WNHNN and CDR2 SYGVQD come from the germline V gene (reference sequence). CDR3 length: 13 residues. The CDR3 protein is CASSESGTGEQYF. The CDR3 region has the DNA TGCGCCAGCAGTGAGTCCGGGACAGGAGAGCAGTACTTC.

The chain couples TRBV27 to TRBJ2-1, with TRBD2 identical over 7 bases. Losses at the gene ends were 5 bases for V and 9 bases for J; bases not matched to a gene: 10. The CDR3 loop spans 14 amino acids. In germline, CDR1 is MNHEY, CDR2 SMNVEV (reference sequence). In nucleotides, the CDR3 is TGTGCCAGCAGTGCGGGAGTCCGGGTCGGTGAGCAGTTCTTC. It specifies CASSAGVRVGEQFF.

The CDR3 DNA follows: TGTGCCATCAGTGCGGATCCAGACCAAGAGACCCAGTACTTC. This encodes CAISADPDQETQYF. The V call is TRBV10-3, the J call TRBJ2-5; D is unresolved. The CDR3 loop spans 14 amino acids. The V gene's germline CDR1 is ENHRY and CDR2 SYGVKD. Trimming removed 4 bases from V and 0 bases from J, with 9 bases in between.

Concerning this clone itself: The junction does not match germline at one end; this may be a read error. The gene calls are TRBV28 and TRBJ1-2, with a weak D call TRBD1 (5 bases). The CDR3 consists of 13 residues. Germline V gene data show CDR1 as MDHEN and CDR2 as SYDVKM. The CDR3 here is CASSFVREESLDF. DNA for the CDR3: TGTGCCAGCAGTTTTGTCAGGGAGGAATCTTTGGACTTC.

The V and J genes are TRBV28 and TRBJ2-3; 8 bases map to TRBD2. The V and J ends lost 3 bases and 8 bases, in that order; junction bases with no gene match: 10. The CDR3 contains 15 residues. Germline values: CDR1 MDHEN, CDR2 SYDVKM. The CDR3 loop is CASSFPAGAGGTQYF. For the CDR3, the DNA is TGTGCCAGCAGTTTTCCAGCGGGGGCCGGGGGTACGCAGTATTTT.

This chain links TRBV6-5 with TRBJ2-7; D may be TRBD1 (5 bases). Germline V gene sequence: CDR1 MNHEY, CDR2 SVGAGI. V shed 2 bases and J shed 2 bases, with 10 bases lying between them. This CDR3 is built from 14 residues. As DNA, the CDR3 is TGTGCCAGCAGTTACGGGGCAAGTCCCTACGAGCAGTACTTC. It specifies CASSYGASPYEQYF.

The gene calls are TRBV4-1 and TRBJ2-5; a possible D gene is TRBD1 (5 bases). This CDR3 region has 15 residues. V shed 3 bases and J shed 4 bases, with 15 bases lying between them. CDR1 and CDR2 (germline): MGHRA, YSYEKL. This CDR3 reads CASSQNQGWGETQYF. DNA of the CDR3: TGCGCCAGCAGCCAGAATCAGGGTTGGGGAGAGACCCAGTACTTC.

This clone was detected only once. This specimen includes other DNA sequences encoding the same CDR3. This rearrangement joins TRBV7-9 to TRBJ2-3; 7 bases are shared with TRBD2. After removal of 5 bases from V and 1 base from J, the junction contained 6 bases not matched to a gene. Germline CDR1 reads SEHNR; CDR2 reads FQNEAQ (reference sequence). The CDR3 contains 15 residues. CDR3 residues: CASSPVAGGTDTQYF. CDR3 nucleotides: TGTGCCAGCAGCCCCGTGGCGGGGGGCACAGATACGCAGTATTTT. The variable domain in full, completed from reference TRBV7-9 and TRBJ2-3, reads DTGVSQNPRHKITKRGQNVTFRCDPISEHNRLYWYRQTLGQGPEFLTYFQNEAQLEKSRLLSDRFSAERPKGSFSTLEIQRTEQGDSAMYLCASSPVAGGTDTQYFGPGTRLTVL.

CDR3 DNA: TGTGCCAGCAGCCAAGTCCTAGCGGCCTACAATGAGCAGTTCTTC. Translation: CASSQVLAAYNEQFF. The V call is TRBV4-2, the J call TRBJ2-1, with TRBD2 matching 7 bases. The V segment lost 1 base and the J segment 2 bases; nucleotides outside the gene matches: 2. Germline assignment: CDR1 LGHNA and CDR2 YNFKEQ. The CDR3 is made up of 15 amino acids.

To note about this clone: A much larger clone is a single base away; this may be a read error. Within the sample, other DNA sequences also encode this same CDR3. J is TRBJ2-7 and V is TRBV5-8; D uncertain. This CDR3 is 11 amino acids long. Germline assignment: CDR1 SGHTS and CDR2 YDEGEE. V gave up 4 bases and J gave up 0 bases, with 2 bases separating them. Written as DNA, the CDR3 is TGTGCCAGCAGCCCCTCCTACGAGCAGTACTTC. Translated: CASSPSYEQYF.

The chain joins TRBV28 to TRBJ2-1; the match to TRBD2 covers 13 bases. Per germline, CDR1 MDHEN and CDR2 SYDVKM. With 5 bases clipped from V and 8 bases from J, the junction kept 9 bases outside the gene matches. This CDR3 has 16 residues. The CDR3 spells CASSPRTSGSLYEQFF. In nucleotides, the CDR3 is TGTGCCAGCAGTCCTAGGACTAGCGGGAGTCTCTATGAGCAGTTCTTC. The complete variable domain, with remaining parts taken from reference TRBV28 and TRBJ2-1, reads DVKVTQSSRYLVKRTGEKVFLECVQDMDHENMFWYRQDPGLGLRLIYFSYDVKMKEKGDIPEGYSVSREKKERFSLILESASTNQTSMYLCASSPRTSGSLYEQFFGPGTRLTVL.

The chain joins TRBV9 to TRBJ2-7, with TRBD2 as a possible D gene (5 bases). This CDR3 comprises 15 residues. Germline CDR1 is SGDLS and CDR2 is YYNGEE. The V and J ends lost 5 bases and 5 bases respectively, with 20 bases between them. The CDR3 spells CASSAGVAFNDEQYF. Here the CDR3 DNA reads TGTGCCAGCAGTGCCGGGGTGGCATTTAACGACGAGCAGTACTTC.